The T cell receptor (beta chain) described here comes from a study of blood T cells in healthy people across ages (dated by TCRdb to the mid-2010s). A note on the overall study: In model experiments, template switching captured roughly one uniquely barcoded TCR beta cDNA molecule for every two T cells. The study measured age-related changes in TCR beta repertoire diversity using deep sequencing normalized with unique cDNA molecular identifiers. The donors were split into four age groups: young (average roughly 15 years), middle-aged (39), aged (approximately 59) and long-lived (approximately 89). Donors of different ages were randomly distributed across sequencing lanes to avoid experimental bias. For two donors (one aged 18 to 30 and one aged 80 or older), the study analyzed two additional independent replicas of 1 million unique cDNA reads from the same blood draw.

The library was prepared using 5' RACE. This sample was sequenced with an Illumina HiSeq 2500. A second PCR of 7 to 11 cycles was performed with a sample-barcoded 5' primer and a J-beta primer mix. A unique molecular identifier was introduced onto each TCR beta cDNA molecule by a template-switch 5' adaptor carrying 12 random nucleotides. Each sample yielded at least 2.5 million CDR3-containing paired-end reads. First-strand cDNA synthesis was performed from all RNA using the Mint cDNA synthesis kit, with priming by a TRBC-specific oligonucleotide. Following uracil-DNA glycosylase treatment, a first 18-cycle PCR with universal primers M1SS and BC2_uni_R was performed on all cDNA. In the authors' own workflow: For normalization, 1 million high-quality reads, each with a distinct molecular identifier, were randomly selected from each sample. Reads sharing molecular identifiers were discarded rather than binned into consensus sequences. MiTCR, with a Q25 quality threshold and the strictest error-elimination algorithm, was used for CDR3 identification, clonotype clustering and error correction. A nonparametric unseen species model with Euler transformation was used to estimate a lower bound on total TCR beta diversity. TCRdb reanalyzed the raw reads on its own, using fastp at Q25 for trimming and MiXCR for clone calling, and kept in-frame beta chains. Each entry merges the rows of one CDR3 protein and shows their most common DNA and genes. The V and J calls, along with clone size, are taken from TCRdb and not from the paper's own processing. The sample contains some 1 million distinct CDR3 sequences, under 55% of them found a single time. Jointly, the top ten make up under 20% of the sample.

CDR1 is given as SGHRS and CDR2 as YFSETQ, both from the germline V gene. The CDR3 covers 13 residues, taking in both the cysteine and the phenylalanine. Of the read, only the CDR3 DNA is kept; its 39 bases are in frame from base 1. Trimming costs V 4 bases and J 7 bases, and their ends lie 14 bases apart. Remarks on this clonotype: Its cognate antigen has yet to be identified. Per-nucleotide qualities are absent, and no much larger clonotype sits a single base away.

Overall study outcomes, separate from this receptor: There was a strong correlation between observed TCR beta diversity and the percentage of naive T cells measured by flow cytometry. Compared with the aged group, the long-lived group had more naive CD4+ T cells, fewer expanded clones and increased TCR diversity, suggesting age selection. As age increased, observed TCR beta diversity per million T cells dropped in a roughly linear way, and a significant reduction was already evident by age about 40. Estimates of total diversity based on one million sequenced T cells were regarded as lower bounds and as underestimates. Donor CMV infection status was unknown, potentially confounding age-related changes in expanded clonotypes. Conclusive comparison of naive and antigen-experienced compartments was prevented by the profiling of bulk unsorted PBMCs.

The donors were 40 or so Caucasian individuals from Russia, aged about 6 to 100 years, who were systemically healthy. Each donor gave 8 to 10 milliliters of peripheral blood, drawn into EDTA-treated Vacutainer tubes. Ficoll-Paque density-gradient centrifugation was used to isolate PBMCs, with at least 7 million obtained per sample. Total RNA was extracted from PBMCs with Trizol reagent, with at least 5.5 micrograms obtained per sample. For every donor, an aliquot of PBMCs went through flow cytometry to measure the percentages of naive CD45RAhigh/CD27high T cells. Sequencing input: blood. The sequence links TRBV5-1 to TRBJ1-2; the D gene cannot be resolved reliably. This sequence was found in a woman aged 55-70 years in good health. The sequenced DNA: TGCGCCAGCAGCCACGAGGAGGGAAGTGGCTACACCTTC. Its amino acids are CASSHEEGSGYTF.